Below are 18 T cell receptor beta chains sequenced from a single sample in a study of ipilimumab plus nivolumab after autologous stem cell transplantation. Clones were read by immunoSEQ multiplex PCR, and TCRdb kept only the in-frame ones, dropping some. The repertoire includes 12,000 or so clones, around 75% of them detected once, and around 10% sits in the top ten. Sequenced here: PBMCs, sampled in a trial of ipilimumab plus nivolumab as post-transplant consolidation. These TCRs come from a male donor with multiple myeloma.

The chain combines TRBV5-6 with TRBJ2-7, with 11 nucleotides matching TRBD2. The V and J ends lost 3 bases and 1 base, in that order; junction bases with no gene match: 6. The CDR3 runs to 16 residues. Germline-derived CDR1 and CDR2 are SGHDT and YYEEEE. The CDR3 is CASSWGLAGGSYEQYF. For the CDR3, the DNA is TGTGCCAGCAGCTGGGGCCTAGCGGGGGGTTCCTACGAGCAGTACTTC.

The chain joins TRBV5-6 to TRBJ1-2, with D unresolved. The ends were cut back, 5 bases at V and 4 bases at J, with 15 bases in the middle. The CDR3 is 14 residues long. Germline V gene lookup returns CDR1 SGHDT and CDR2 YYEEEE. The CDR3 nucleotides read TGTGCCAGCAGATCCTGGTGGGCTTCCTATGGCTACACCTTC. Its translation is CASRSWWASYGYTF.

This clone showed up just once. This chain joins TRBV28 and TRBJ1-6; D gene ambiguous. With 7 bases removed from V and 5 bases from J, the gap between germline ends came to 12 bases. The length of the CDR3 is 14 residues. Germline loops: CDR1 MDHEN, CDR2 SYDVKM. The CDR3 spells CASTPGRDNSPLHF. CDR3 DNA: TGTGCCAGCACCCCGGGGAGGGATAATTCACCCCTCCACTTT.

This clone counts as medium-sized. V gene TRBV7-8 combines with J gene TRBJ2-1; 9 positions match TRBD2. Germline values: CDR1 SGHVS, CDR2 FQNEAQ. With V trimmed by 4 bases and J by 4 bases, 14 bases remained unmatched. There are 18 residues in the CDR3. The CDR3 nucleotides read TGTGCCAGCAGCTCCCTAGCCGCGCTAGCGGGGACTTACAATGAGCAGTTCTTC. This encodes CASSSLAALAGTYNEQFF.

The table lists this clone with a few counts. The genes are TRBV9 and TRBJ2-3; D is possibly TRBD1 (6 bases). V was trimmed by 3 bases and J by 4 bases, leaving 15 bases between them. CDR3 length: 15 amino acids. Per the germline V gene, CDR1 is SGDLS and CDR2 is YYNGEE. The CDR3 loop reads CASSDGQSVADTQYF. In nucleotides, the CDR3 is TGTGCCAGCAGCGATGGACAGTCGGTAGCAGATACGCAGTATTTT.

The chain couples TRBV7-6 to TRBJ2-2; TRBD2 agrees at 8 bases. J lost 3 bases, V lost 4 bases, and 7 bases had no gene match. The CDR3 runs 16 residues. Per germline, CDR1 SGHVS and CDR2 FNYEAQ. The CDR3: CASSSSSGSYTGELFF. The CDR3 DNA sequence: TGTGCCAGCAGCTCATCTAGCGGGTCCTACACCGGGGAGCTGTTTTTT.

DNA of the CDR3: TGTGCCAGCAGCGCGCCCCAGAGCGGGGGGGGGAATGAGCAGTTCTTC. This gives the protein CASSAPQSGGGNEQFF. V usage is TRBV9 and J usage is TRBJ2-1; 10 bases fit TRBD2. Germline CDR1 and CDR2: SGDLS and YYNGEE. The CDR3 extends over 16 amino acids. V shed 3 bases, J shed 7 bases, and the junction held 10 bases outside the gene matches.

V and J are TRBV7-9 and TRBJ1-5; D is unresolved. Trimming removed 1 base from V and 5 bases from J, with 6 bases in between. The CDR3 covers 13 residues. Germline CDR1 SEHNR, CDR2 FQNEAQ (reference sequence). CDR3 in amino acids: CASSLGIDQPQHF. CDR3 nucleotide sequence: TGTGCCAGCAGCTTAGGAATCGATCAGCCCCAGCATTTT.

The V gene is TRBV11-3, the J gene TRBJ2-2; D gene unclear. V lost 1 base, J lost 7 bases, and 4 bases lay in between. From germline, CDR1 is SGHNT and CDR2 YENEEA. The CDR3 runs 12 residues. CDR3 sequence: CASSLVGGELFF. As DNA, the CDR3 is TGTGCCAGCAGCTTAGTGGGCGGGGAGCTGTTTTTT.

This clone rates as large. This CDR3 reads CASSEALHGYTF. CDR3 in DNA: TGTGCCAGCAGTGAAGCGCTTCATGGCTACACCTTC. The chain links TRBV2 to TRBJ1-2; D not resolved. The germline V gene encodes CDR1 SNHLY and CDR2 FYNNEI. The length of the CDR3 is 12 residues. V was clipped by 0 bases and J by 6 bases, with 5 bases between them.

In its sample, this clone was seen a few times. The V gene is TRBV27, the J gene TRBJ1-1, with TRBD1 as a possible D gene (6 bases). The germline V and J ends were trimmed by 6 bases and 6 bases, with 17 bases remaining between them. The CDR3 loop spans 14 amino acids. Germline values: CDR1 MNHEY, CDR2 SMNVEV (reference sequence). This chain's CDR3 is CASRQQGRRAEAFF. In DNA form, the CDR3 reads TGTGCCAGCAGGCAACAGGGTAGGAGGGCTGAAGCTTTCTTT.

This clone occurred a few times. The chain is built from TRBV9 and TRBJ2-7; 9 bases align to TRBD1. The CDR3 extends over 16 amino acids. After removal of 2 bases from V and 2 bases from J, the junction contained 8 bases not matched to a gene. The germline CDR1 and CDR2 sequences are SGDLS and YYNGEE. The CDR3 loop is CASSVKDRGATYEQYF. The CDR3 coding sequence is TGTGCCAGCAGCGTGAAGGACAGGGGCGCTACCTACGAGCAGTACTTC.

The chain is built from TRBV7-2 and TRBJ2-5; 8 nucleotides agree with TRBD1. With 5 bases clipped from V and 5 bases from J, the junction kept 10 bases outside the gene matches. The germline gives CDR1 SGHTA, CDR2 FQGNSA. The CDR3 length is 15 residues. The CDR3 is CASSARTGRMETQYF. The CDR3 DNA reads TGTGCCAGCAGCGCCCGGACAGGGAGAATGGAGACCCAGTACTTC.

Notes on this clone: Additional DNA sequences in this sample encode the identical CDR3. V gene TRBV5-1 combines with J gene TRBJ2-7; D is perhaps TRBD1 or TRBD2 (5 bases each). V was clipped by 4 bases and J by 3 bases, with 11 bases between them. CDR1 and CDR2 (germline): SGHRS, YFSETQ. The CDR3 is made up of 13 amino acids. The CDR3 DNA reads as TGCGCCAGCAGCCGGGACGGGTTCTACGAGCAGTACTTC. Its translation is CASSRDGFYEQYF.

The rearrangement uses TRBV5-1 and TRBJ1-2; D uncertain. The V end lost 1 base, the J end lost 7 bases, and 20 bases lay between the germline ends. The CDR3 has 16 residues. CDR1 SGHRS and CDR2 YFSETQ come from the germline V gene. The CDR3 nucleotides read TGCGCCAGCAGCTTGTTAGGTCCGAAACGACTTGGTGGCTACACCTTC. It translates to CASSLLGPKRLGGYTF.

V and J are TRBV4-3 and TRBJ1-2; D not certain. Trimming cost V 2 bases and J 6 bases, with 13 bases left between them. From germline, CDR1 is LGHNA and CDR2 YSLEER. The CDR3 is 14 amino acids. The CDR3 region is CASSQWGVVDGYTF. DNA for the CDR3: TGCGCCAGCAGCCAATGGGGAGTTGTGGATGGCTACACCTTC.

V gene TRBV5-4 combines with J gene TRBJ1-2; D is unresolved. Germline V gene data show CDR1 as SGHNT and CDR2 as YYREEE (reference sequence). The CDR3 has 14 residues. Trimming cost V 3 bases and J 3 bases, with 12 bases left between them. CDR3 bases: TGTGCCAGCAGCTCCGGATCTCCCTACTATGGCTACACCTTC. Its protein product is CASSSGSPYYGYTF.

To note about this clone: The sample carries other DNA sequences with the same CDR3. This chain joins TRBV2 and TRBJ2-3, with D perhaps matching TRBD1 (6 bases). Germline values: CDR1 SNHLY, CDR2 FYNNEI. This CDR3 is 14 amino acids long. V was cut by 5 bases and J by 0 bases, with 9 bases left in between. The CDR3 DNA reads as TGTGCCAGCAGTCTCGACAGGAGCACAGATACGCAGTATTTT. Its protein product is CASSLDRSTDTQYF.